This T cell receptor beta chain was documented in a study of CD8 T cells in Susac syndrome. Study-level points and caveats: As acknowledged by the study, its TCR sequencing and HLA analysis included a relatively small number of individuals.

Trimming pared 1 base from V and 5 bases from J, leaving 15 bases between. This CDR3 is built from 17 residues. Germline V gene lookup returns CDR1 LNHNV and CDR2 YYDKDF (reference sequence). The authors carried out high-throughput sequencing of TCR beta. They applied it to CD8+ and CD4+ T cells obtained from blood. TEMRA cells were FACS-enriched, while CD8+ and CD4+ T cells were negatively isolated. RNA amounts of about 0.5 to 1 ug underwent reverse transcription with random hexamers. Across 54 Vbeta and 13 Jbeta, immunoSEQ multiplex PCR amplified TCR beta CDR3. A single record per CDR3 protein comes from TCRdb applying MiXCR to the immunoSEQ multiplex PCR reads. The sample includes around 200,000 distinct CDR3 sequences, almost 96% of them seen just once. With regard to this clonotype: No antigen is known for it.

V is TRBV15 and J is TRBJ1-6, with TRBD1 as a possible D gene (5 bases). The source of this sequence is a human donor with multiple sclerosis. Sequenced material: CD4+ T cells from PBMCs. CDR3: CATSRGDLHYNNSPLHF. The CDR3 nucleotides read TGTGCCACCAGCAGAGGGGACCTTCACTATAATAATTCACCCCTCCACTTT.